This paragraph reports one TCR beta chain. Its target is not known. The data were taken from a study of identical twins. Study observations and caveats: The study found that models underestimated out-of-frame TCR alpha sharing in monozygotic twins. Those out-of-frame alpha sequences shared by twins showed an excess of low generation probability. Insertions were fewer in abundant cord blood beta clonotypes, whereas memory repertoires showed none of this pattern.

TCRdb reprocessed the 5' RACE reads with MiXCR, giving one entry per CDR3 protein. The table records 450,000 to 650,000 distinct CDR3 sequences, roughly 9.9% of them present only once. Germline CDR1 reads SGHRS; CDR2 reads YFSETQ. Trimming removed 0 bases at V and 4 bases at J, with 10 bases between. The CDR3 has 14 residues. These records were also assigned to another study, of yellow fever vaccine responses in identical twins.

The V gene is TRBV5-1, the J gene TRBJ1-1; D remains unclear. The specimen sequenced was PBMCs. The TCR sequence derives from a woman aged 18-29 years in good health. CDR3 residues: CASSLVGSSTEAFF. The CDR3 DNA sequence: TGCGCCAGCAGCTTGGTCGGCAGTAGCACTGAAGCTTTCTTT.